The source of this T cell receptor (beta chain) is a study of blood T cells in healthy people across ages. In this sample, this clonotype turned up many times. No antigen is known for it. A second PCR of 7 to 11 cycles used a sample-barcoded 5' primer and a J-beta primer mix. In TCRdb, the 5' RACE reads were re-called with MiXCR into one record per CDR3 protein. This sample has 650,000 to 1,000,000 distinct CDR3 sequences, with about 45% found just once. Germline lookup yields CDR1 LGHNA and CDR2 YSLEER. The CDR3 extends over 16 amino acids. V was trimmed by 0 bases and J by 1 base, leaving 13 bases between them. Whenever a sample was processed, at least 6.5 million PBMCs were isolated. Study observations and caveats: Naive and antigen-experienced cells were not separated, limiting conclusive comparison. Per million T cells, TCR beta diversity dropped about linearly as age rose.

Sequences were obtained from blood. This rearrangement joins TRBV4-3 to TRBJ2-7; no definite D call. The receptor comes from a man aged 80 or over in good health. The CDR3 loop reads CASSQDPRQSSYEQYF. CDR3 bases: TGCGCCAGCAGCCAAGATCCCAGGCAGTCATCCTACGAGCAGTACTTC.